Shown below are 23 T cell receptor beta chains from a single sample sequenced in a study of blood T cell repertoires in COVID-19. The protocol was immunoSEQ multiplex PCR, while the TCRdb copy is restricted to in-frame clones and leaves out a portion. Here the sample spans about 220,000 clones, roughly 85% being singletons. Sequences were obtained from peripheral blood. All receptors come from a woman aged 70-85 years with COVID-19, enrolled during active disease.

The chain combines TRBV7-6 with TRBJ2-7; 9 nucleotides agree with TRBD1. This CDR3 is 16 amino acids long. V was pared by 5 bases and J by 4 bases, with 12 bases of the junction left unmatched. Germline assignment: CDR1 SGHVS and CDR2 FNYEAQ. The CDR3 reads CASSTIPGQGFYEQYF. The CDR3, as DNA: TGTGCCAGCAGCACTATTCCGGGACAGGGCTTTTACGAGCAGTACTTC.

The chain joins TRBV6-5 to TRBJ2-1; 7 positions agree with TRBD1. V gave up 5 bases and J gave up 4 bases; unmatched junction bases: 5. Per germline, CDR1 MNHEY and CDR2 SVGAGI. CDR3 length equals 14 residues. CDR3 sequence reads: CASSTRTGYNEQFF. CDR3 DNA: TGTGCCAGCAGTACTCGGACAGGATACAATGAGCAGTTCTTC.

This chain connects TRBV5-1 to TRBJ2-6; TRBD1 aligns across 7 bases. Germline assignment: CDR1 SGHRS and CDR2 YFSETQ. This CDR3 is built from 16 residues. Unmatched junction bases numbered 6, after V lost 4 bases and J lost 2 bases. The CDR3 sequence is CASSARDSTGANVLTF. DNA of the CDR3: TGCGCCAGCAGCGCGAGGGACAGCACTGGGGCCAACGTCCTGACTTTC.

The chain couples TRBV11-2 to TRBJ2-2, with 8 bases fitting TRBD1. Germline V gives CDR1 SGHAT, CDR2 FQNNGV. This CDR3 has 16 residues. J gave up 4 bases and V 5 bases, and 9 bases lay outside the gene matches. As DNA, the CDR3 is TGTGCCAGCAGCGTCACCGGACAGGGATTCACCGGGGAGCTGTTTTTT. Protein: CASSVTGQGFTGELFF.

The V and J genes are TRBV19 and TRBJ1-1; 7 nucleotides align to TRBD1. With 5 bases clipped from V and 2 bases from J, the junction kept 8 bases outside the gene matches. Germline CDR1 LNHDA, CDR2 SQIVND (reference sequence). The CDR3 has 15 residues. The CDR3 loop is CASSPRDRTNTEAFF. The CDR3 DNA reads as TGTGCCAGTAGTCCGAGGGACAGAACCAACACTGAAGCTTTCTTT.

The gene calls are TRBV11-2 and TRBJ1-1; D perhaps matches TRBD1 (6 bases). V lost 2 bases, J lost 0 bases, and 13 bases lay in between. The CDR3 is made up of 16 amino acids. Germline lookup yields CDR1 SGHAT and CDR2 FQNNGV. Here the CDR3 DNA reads TGTGCCAGCAGCTTACGTCGGGGGGCAATGAACACTGAAGCTTTCTTT. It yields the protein CASSLRRGAMNTEAFF.

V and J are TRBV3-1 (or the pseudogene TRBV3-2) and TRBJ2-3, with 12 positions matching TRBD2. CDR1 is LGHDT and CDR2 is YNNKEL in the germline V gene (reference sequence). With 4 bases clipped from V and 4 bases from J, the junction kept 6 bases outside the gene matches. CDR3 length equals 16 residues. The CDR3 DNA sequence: TGTGCCAGCAGCCGGGCGACTAGCGGGAGCCCAGATACGCAGTATTTT. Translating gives CASSRATSGSPDTQYF.

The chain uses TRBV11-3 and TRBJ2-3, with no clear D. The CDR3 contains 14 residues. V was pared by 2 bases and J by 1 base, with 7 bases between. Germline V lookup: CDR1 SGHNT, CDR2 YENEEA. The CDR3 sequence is CASSLNPGTDTQYF. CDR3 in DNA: TGTGCCAGCAGCTTAAACCCGGGCACAGATACGCAGTATTTT.

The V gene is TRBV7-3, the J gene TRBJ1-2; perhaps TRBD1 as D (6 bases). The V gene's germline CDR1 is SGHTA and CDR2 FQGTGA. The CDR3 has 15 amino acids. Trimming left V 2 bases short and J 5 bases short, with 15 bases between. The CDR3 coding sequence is TGTGCCAGCAGCTTATCCCCGGACAGCCATTATGGCTACACCTTC. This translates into CASSLSPDSHYGYTF.

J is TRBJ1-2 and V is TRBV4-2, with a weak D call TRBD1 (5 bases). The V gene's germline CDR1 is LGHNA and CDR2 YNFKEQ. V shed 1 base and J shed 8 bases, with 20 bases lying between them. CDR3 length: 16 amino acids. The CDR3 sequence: CASSQAPGGRGGGYTF. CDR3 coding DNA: TGTGCCAGCAGCCAAGCCCCCGGGGGGAGGGGAGGAGGCTACACCTTC.

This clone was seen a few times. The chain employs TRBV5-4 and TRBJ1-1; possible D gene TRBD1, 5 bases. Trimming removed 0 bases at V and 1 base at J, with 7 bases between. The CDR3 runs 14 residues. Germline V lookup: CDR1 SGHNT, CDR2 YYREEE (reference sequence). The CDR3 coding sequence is TGTGCCAGCAGCTTGGAGGGGTCGAACACTGAAGCTTTCTTT. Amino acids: CASSLEGSNTEAFF.

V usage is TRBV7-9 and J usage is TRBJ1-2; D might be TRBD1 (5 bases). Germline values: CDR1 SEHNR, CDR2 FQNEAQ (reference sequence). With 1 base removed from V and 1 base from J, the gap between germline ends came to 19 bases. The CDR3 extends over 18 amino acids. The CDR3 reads CASSLVRGGDANNYGYTF. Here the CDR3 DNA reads TGTGCCAGCAGCTTAGTGAGGGGCGGGGACGCCAATAACTATGGCTACACCTTC.

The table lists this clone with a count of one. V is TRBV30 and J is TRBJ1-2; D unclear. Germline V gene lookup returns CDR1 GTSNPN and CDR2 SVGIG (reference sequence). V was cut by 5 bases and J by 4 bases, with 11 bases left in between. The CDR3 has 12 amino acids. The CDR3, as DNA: TGTGCCTGGGAGGGCGCTGGCTATGGCTACACCTTC. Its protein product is CAWEGAGYGYTF.

The CDR3 region has the DNA TGTGCCACCAGTGATCAGACAGGGGGTTTTCAGCCCCAGCATTTT. It is translated as CATSDQTGGFQPQHF. The chain combines TRBV24-1 with TRBJ1-5, with TRBD1 identical over 9 bases. The CDR3 consists of 15 residues. Unmatched junction bases numbered 5, after V lost 3 bases and J lost 6 bases. From germline, CDR1 is KGHDR and CDR2 SFDVKD.

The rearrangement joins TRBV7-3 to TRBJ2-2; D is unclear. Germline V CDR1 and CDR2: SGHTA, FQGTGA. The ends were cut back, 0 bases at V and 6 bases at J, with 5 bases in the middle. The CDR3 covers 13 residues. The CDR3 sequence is CASSLTQSGELFF. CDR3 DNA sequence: TGTGCCAGCAGCTTAACTCAGTCCGGGGAGCTGTTTTTT.

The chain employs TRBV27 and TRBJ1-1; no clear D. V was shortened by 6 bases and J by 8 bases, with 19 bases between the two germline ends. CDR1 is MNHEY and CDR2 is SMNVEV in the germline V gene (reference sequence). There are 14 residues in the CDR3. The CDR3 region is CASSPSGFTSEAFF. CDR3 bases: TGTGCCAGCAGCCCCTCCGGGTTTACCTCCGAAGCTTTCTTT.

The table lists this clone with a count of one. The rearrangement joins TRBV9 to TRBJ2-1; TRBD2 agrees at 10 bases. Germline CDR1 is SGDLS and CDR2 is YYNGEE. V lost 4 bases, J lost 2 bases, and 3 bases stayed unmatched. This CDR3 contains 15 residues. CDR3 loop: CASSPGLATYNEQFF. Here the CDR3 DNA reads TGTGCCAGCAGCCCGGGACTAGCGACCTACAATGAGCAGTTCTTC.

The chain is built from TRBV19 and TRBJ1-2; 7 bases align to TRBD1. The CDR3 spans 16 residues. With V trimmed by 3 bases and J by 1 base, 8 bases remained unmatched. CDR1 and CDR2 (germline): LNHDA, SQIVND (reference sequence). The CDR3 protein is CASSIRGNRGNYGYTF. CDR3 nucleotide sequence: TGTGCCAGTAGTATCAGGGGAAACAGGGGTAACTATGGCTACACCTTC. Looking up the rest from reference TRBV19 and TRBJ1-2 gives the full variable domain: DGGITQSPKYLFRKEGQNVTLSCEQNLNHDAMYWYRQDPGQGLRLIYYSQIVNDFQKGDIAEGYSVSREKKESFPLTVTSAQKNPTAFYLCASSIRGNRGNYGYTFGSGTRLTVV.

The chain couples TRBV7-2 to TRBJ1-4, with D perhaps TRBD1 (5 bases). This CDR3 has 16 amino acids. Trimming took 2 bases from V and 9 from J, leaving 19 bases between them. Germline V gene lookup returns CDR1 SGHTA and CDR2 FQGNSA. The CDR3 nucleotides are TGTGCCAGCAGCTTATTCGCAGGGAGGGAGGTGAAAAAACTGTTTTTT. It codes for CASSLFAGREVKKLFF.

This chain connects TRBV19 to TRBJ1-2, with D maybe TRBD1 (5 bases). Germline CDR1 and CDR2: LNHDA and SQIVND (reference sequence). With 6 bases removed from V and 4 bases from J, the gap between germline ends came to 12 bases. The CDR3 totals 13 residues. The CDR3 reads CASSPPGGYGYTF. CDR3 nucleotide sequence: TGTGCCAGTAGCCCTCCGGGGGGCTATGGCTACACCTTC.

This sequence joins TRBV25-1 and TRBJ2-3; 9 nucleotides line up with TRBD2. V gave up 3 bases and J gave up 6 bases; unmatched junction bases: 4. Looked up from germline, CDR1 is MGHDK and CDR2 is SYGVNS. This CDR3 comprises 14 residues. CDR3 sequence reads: CASSEREGRDTQYF. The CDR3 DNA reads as TGTGCCAGCAGTGAGCGGGAGGGCCGGGATACGCAGTATTTT.

In DNA form, the CDR3 reads TGTGCCAGCTCCGGGGCAGGGGCGACAGATACGCAGTATTTT. It translates to CASSGAGATDTQYF. The rearrangement uses TRBV18 and TRBJ2-3, with D maybe TRBD1 (6 bases). The V end lost 6 bases, the J end lost 3 bases, and 13 bases lay between the germline ends. This CDR3 has 14 residues. Germline V gene data show CDR1 as KGHSH and CDR2 as LQKENI.

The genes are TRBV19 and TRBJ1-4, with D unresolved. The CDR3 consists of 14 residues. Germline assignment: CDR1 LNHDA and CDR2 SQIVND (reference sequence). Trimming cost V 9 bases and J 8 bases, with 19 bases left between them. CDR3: CASRSGERGEKLFF. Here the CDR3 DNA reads TGTGCCAGCCGATCCGGGGAGCGCGGGGAAAAACTGTTTTTT. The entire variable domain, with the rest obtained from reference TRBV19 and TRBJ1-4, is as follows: DGGITQSPKYLFRKEGQNVTLSCEQNLNHDAMYWYRQDPGQGLRLIYYSQIVNDFQKGDIAEGYSVSREKKESFPLTVTSAQKNPTAFYLCASRSGERGEKLFFGSGTQLSVL.